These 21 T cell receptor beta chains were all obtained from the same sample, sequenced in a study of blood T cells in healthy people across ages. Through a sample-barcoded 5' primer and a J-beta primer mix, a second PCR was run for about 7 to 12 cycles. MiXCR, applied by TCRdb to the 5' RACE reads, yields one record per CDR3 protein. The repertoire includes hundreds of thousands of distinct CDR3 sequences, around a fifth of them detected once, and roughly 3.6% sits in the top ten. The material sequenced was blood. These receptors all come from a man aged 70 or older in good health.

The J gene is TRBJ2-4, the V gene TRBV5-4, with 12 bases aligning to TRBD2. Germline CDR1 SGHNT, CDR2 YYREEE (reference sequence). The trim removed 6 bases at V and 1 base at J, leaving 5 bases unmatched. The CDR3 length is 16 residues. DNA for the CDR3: TGTGCCAGCACTCTAGCGGGAGGGGCGGCCAAAAACATTCAGTACTTC. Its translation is CASTLAGGAAKNIQYF.

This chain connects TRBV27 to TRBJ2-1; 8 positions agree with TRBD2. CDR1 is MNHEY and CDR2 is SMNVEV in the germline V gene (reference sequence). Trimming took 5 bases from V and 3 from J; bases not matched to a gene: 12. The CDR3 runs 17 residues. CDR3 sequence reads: CASSPWGGSGDYNEQFF. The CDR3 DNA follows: TGTGCCAGCAGTCCCTGGGGGGGTAGCGGGGACTACAATGAGCAGTTCTTC.

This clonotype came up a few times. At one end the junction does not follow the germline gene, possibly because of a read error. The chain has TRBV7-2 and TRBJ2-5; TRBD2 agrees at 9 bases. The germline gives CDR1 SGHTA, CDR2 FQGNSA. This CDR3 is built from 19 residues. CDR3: CASSPRSSGATLSGETQCF. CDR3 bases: TGTGCCAGCAGCCCGCGTTCTAGCGGGGCCACCCTCTCCGGAGAGACCCAGTGCTTC.

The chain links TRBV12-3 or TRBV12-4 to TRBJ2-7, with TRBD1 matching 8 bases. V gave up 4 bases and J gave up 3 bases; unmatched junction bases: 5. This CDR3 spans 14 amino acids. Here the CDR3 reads CASSSGTGLYEQYF. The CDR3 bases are TGTGCCAGCAGTTCCGGGACAGGACTCTACGAGCAGTACTTC.

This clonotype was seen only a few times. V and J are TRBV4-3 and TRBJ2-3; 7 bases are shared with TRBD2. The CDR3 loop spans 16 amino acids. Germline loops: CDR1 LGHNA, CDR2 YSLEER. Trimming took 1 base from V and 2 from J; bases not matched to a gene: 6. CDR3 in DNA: TGCGCCAGCAGCCAAGTGGGCGGGAGCCCCACAGATACGCAGTATTTT. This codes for CASSQVGGSPTDTQYF.

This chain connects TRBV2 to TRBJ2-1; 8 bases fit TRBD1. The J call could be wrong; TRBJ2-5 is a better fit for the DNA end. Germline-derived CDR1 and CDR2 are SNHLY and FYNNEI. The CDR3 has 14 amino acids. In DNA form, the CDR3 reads TGTGCCAGCTCACCAGGACAGGGCGTAGTGACCCAGTACTTC. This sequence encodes CASSPGQGVVTQYF.

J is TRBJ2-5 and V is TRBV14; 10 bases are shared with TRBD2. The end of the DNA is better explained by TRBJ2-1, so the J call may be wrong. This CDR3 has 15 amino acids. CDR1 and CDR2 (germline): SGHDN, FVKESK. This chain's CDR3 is CASSQRGLAYNEQFF. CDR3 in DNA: TGTGCCAGCAGCCAACGGGGACTAGCGTACAATGAGCAGTTCTTC.

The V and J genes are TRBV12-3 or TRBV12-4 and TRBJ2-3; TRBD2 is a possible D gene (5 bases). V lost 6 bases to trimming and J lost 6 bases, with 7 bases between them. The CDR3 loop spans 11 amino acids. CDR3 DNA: TGTGCCAGCAGGAGGGTGGATACGCAGTATTTT. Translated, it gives CASRRVDTQYF.

The CDR3 sequence: CASSLIAGGVEKLFF. In DNA, the CDR3 is TGTGCCAGCAGCTTAATCGCAGGGGGAGTCGAAAAACTGTTTTTT. The V gene is TRBV7-9, the J gene TRBJ1-4, with 7 bases lining up with TRBD1. V lost 2 bases, J lost 8 bases, and 8 bases stayed unmatched. This CDR3 is 15 amino acids long. In germline, CDR1 is SEHNR, CDR2 FQNEAQ (reference sequence).

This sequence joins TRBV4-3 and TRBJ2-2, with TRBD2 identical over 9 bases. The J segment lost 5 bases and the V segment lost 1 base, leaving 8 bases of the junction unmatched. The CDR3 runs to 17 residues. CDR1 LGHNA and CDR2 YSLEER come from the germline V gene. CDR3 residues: CASSQAGSGSGTGELFF. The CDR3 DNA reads TGCGCCAGCAGCCAAGCAGGTAGCGGGAGTGGTACCGGGGAGCTGTTTTTT.

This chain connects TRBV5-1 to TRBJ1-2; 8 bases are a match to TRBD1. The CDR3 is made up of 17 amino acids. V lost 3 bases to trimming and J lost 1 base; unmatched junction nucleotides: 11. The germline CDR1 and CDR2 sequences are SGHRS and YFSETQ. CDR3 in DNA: TGCGCCAGCAGCTCACCCCACCGGGACAGGCTTAACTATGGCTACACCTTC. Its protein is CASSSPHRDRLNYGYTF.

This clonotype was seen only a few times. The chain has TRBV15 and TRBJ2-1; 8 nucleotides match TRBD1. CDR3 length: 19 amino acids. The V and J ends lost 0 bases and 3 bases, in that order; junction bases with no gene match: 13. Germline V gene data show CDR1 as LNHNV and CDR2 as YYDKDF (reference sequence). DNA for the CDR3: TGTGCCACCAGCAGAGAGACAGGGGCCACGGCCGCAAACTACAATGAGCAGTTCTTC. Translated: CATSRETGATAANYNEQFF.

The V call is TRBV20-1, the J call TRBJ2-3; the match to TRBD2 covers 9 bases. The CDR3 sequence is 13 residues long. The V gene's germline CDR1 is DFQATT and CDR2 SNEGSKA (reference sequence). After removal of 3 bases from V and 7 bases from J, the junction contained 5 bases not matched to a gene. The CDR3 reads CSARLAGPHTQYF. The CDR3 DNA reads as TGCAGTGCTAGGCTAGCGGGACCCCATACGCAGTATTTT.

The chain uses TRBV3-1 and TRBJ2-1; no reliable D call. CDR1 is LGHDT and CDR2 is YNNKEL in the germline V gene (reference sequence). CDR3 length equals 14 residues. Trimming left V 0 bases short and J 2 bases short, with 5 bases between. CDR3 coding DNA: TGTGCCAGCAGCCAAGAGTCCACCTACAATGAGCAGTTCTTC. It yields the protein CASSQESTYNEQFF.

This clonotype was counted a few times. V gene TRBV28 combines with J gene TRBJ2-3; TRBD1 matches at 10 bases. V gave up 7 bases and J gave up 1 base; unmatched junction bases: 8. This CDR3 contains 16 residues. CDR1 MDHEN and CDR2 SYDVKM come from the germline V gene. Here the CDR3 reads CASTGTGDQGTDTQYF. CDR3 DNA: TGTGCCAGCACCGGGACAGGGGATCAAGGCACAGATACGCAGTATTTT. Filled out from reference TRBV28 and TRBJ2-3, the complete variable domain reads DVKVTQSSRYLVKRTGEKVFLECVQDMDHENMFWYRQDPGLGLRLIYFSYDVKMKEKGDIPEGYSVSREKKERFSLILESASTNQTSMYLCASTGTGDQGTDTQYFGPGTRLTVL.

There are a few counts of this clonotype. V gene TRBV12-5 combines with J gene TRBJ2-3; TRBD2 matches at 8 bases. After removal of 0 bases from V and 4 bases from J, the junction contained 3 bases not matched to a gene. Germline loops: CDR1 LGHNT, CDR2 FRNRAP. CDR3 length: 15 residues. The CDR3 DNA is TGTGCTAGTGGTTTGGTACTGACTAGCGCAGATACGCAGTATTTT. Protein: CASGLVLTSADTQYF.

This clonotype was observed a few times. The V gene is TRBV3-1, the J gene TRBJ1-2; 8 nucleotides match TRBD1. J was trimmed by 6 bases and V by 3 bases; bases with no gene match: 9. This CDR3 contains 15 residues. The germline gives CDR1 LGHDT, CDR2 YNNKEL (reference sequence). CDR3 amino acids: CASSQADRAFDGYTF. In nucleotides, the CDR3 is TGTGCCAGCAGCCAGGCGGACAGGGCTTTTGATGGCTACACCTTC.

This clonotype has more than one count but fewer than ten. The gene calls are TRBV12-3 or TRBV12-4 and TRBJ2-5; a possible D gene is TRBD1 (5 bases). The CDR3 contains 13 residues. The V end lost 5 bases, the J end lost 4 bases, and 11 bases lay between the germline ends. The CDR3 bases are TGTGCCAGCAGTCTATCGACAGTAGAGACCCAGTACTTC. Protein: CASSLSTVETQYF.

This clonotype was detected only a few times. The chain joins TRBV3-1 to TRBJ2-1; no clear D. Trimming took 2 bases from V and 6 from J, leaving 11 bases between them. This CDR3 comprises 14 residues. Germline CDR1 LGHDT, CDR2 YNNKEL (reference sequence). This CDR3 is CASSQPYLGNEQFF. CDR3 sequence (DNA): TGTGCCAGCAGCCAACCATATTTGGGCAATGAGCAGTTCTTC.

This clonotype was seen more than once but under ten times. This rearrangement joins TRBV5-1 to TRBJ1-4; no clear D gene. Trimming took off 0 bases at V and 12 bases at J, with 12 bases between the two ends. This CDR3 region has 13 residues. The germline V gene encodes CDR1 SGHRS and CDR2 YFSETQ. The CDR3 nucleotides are TGCGCCAGCAGCTTGGCCGATGGTTTCGAACTGTTTTTT. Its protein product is CASSLADGFELFF.

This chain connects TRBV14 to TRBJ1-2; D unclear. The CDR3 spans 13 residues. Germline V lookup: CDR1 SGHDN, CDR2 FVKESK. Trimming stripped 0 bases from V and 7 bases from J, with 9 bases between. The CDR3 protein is CASSQDQRGGYTF. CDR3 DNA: TGTGCCAGCAGCCAAGATCAGAGAGGTGGCTACACCTTC.